These 7 T cell receptor beta chains were sequenced from one sample in a study of blood T cell repertoires in COVID-19. Sequencing used immunoSEQ multiplex PCR; TCRdb keeps in-frame clones, though not all of them. Among about 120,000 clones listed, 80% to 90% were seen once. Sequenced: peripheral blood. Receptors were obtained from an older man who had recovered from COVID-19.

The rearrangement joins TRBV7-2 to TRBJ2-1; D uncertain. CDR3 length: 13 residues. Germline V gene sequence: CDR1 SGHTA, CDR2 FQGNSA. With 7 bases removed from V and 9 bases from J, the gap between germline ends came to 16 bases. In DNA, the CDR3 is TGTGCCAGCAACCCATCCAGGTTAGGTGAGCAGTTCTTC. Protein: CASNPSRLGEQFF.

The chain links TRBV5-4 to TRBJ2-6; D may be TRBD2 (7 bases). The CDR3 contains 17 residues. CDR1 and CDR2 (germline): SGHNT, YYREEE (reference sequence). V gave up 0 bases and J gave up 0 bases, with 10 bases separating them. The CDR3 region is CASSLGGGVSGANVLTF. The CDR3 DNA is TGTGCCAGCAGCTTGGGCGGGGGCGTCTCTGGGGCCAACGTCCTGACTTTC.

V and J are TRBV27 and TRBJ2-5; TRBD1 matches at 9 bases. This CDR3 is built from 14 residues. Germline V CDR1 and CDR2: MNHEY, SMNVEV (reference sequence). V trimming: 7 bases; J trimming: 4 bases; junction bases outside the gene matches: 7. The CDR3 here is CASKTTGGGETQYF. CDR3 coding DNA: TGTGCCAGCAAGACGACAGGGGGGGGAGAGACCCAGTACTTC.

The chain couples TRBV11-2 to TRBJ1-2; 8 bases fit TRBD1. Germline V gives CDR1 SGHAT, CDR2 FQNNGV. This CDR3 contains 15 residues. V shed 1 base, J shed 3 bases, and the junction held 4 bases outside the gene matches. The CDR3 coding sequence is TGTGCCAGCAGCTTAGGGCAGGGGGCTCACTATGGCTACACCTTC. Translating gives CASSLGQGAHYGYTF.

This clone turned up a few times. J is TRBJ2-3 and V is TRBV6-5; 8 bases line up with TRBD2. This CDR3 has 15 amino acids. V was clipped by 6 bases and J by 2 bases; unmatched bases: 7. Germline-derived CDR1 and CDR2 are MNHEY and SVGAGI. The CDR3 DNA is TGTGCCAGCAGCCCCAGACTAGCGAACACAGATACGCAGTATTTT. This translates into CASSPRLANTDTQYF.

V usage is TRBV11-1 and J usage is TRBJ2-7, with D uncertain. V was pared by 0 bases and J by 0 bases, with 9 bases between. The CDR3 spans 15 residues. The germline CDR1 and CDR2 sequences are SGHAT and FQDESV (reference sequence). CDR3 sequence: CASSLAGGSSYEQYF. The CDR3 region has the DNA TGTGCCAGCAGCTTAGCTGGCGGAAGCTCCTACGAGCAGTACTTC.

This clone was counted a few times. The chain links TRBV7-9 to TRBJ1-4; 8 positions match TRBD1. V was pared by 3 bases and J by 3 bases, with 6 bases of the junction left unmatched. CDR3 size: 16 residues. Germline values: CDR1 SEHNR, CDR2 FQNEAQ (reference sequence). CDR3 DNA: TGTGCCAGCAGCTTGGGGACAGGTTATGCTAATGAAAAACTGTTTTTT. Protein sequence: CASSLGTGYANEKLFF.